The rows below give T cell receptor beta chains drawn from one sample of a study of blood T cell repertoires in COVID-19. Assay used: immunoSEQ multiplex PCR; TCRdb lists only in-frame clones, some missing. The profile covers around 700,000 clones, with around 89% appearing a single time and roughly 0.25% taken by the ten largest. Sequenced sample: peripheral blood. Receptors were obtained from a woman in her late teens or twenties with acute or convalescent COVID-19. Each CDR3 is given with its conserved first and last residue. D genes are given only for firm matches. Only part of the rows carry a size: once, few, many, or a class if the clone is expanded.

>15|NA|NA|TRBJ2-2|TRBV6-6
TGTGCCAGCAGACGCGACAGCCCGAACACCGGGGAGCTGTTTTTT
CASRRDSPNTGELFF
>15|TRBD1|NA|TRBJ1-4|TRBV6-5
TGTGCCAGCAGTTACCGGGGACAGGGCTTCGAAAAACTGTTTTTT
CASSYRGQGFEKLFF
>14|NA|NA|TRBJ1-1|TRBV4-3
TGCGCCAGCAGCCCTTATGTCGGGAACACTGAAGCTTTCTTT
CASSPYVGNTEAFF
>14|TRBD1|NA|TRBJ1-5|TRBV5-6
TGTGCCAGCAGCGGACAGGGAGCGAATCAGCCCCAGCATTTT
CASSGQGANQPQHF
>15|TRBD1|once|TRBJ2-5|TRBV5-5
TGTGCCAGCAGTCTACAGGGGTTACGTGGAGAGACCCAGTACTTC
CASSLQGLRGETQYF
>13|NA|NA|TRBJ1-3|TRBV4-3
TGCGCCAGCAGCCAAGAGAACGGGAGGACCATATATTTT
CASSQENGRTIYF
>15|NA|NA|TRBJ1-4|TRBV7-9
TGTGCCAGCAACGCACTAGAAGGACCTCGTGAAAAACTGTTTTTT
CASNALEGPREKLFF
>18|NA|NA|TRBJ2-7|TRBV7-2
TGTGCCAGCAGCCCCCTAAGTGGGGGAGGTAGGAGGAACTACGAGCAGTACTTC
CASSPLSGGGRRNYEQYF
>14|NA|NA|TRBJ1-4|TRBV2
TGTGCCGCAGCAAGCGGGGCCTCTAATGAAAAACTGTTTTTT
CAAASGASNEKLFF
>15|TRBD1|once|TRBJ1-2|TRBV2
TGTGCCAGCAGACGGGACAGGGCGAGCGTCTATGGCTACACCTTC
CASRRDRASVYGYTF
>13|NA|NA|TRBJ1-2|TRBV6-5
TGTGCCACCCAGCCGGGAACTAACTATGGCTACACCTTC
CATQPGTNYGYTF